This T cell receptor beta chain was sequenced for a study of human thymus T cells. Resections from corrective heart surgery supplied the thymus tissue. The donors were infants in Finland with congenital heart defects, otherwise immunologically healthy. Libraries were prepared by immunoSEQ multiplex PCR; TCRdb keeps only in-frame clonotypes and omits some of them. The data show 70,000 to 75,000 clones, with roughly 95% seen just once and under 0.04% held by the top ten. V was clipped by 4 bases and J by 8 bases; unmatched bases: 10. This CDR3 has 14 amino acids. Germline lookup yields CDR1 KGHSH and CDR2 LQKENI.

The chain has TRBV18 and TRBJ1-2; 7 nucleotides line up with TRBD1. Sequenced: thymus tissue. This sequence originates from a girl less than two years old with a congenital heart defect but otherwise immunologically healthy. The CDR3 sequence: CASSLPRTGGGYTF. The CDR3 nucleotides read TGTGCCAGCTCACTACCAAGGACAGGCGGCGGCTACACCTTC.